This record covers a single TCR beta chain. Its antigen is not known. The PCR used 60 Vbeta and 13 Jbeta primers. Sequenced by immunoSEQ multiplex PCR; TCRdb stores in-frame clones only, minus some. Seen in this sample are 200,000 to 250,000 clones; the ten most common clones hold roughly 0.98%. The data belong to a study of cytomegalovirus exposure and HLA in healthy donors. Study-wide background: Sequencing of about 179 million T cells in an earlier analysis found 90 million to 120 million unique TCR beta sequences.

Study-wide points: A missense DCLRE1C variant was associated with V- and J-gene trimming of TCR beta chains in a later analysis, and an independent cohort replicated the association. HLA restriction was apparent for most CMV-associated TCR beta chains in a later analysis.

CDR3 size: 15 residues. Trimming stripped 3 bases from V and 2 bases from J, with 11 bases between. Looked up from germline, CDR1 is WNHNN and CDR2 is SYGVQD (reference sequence). This clonotype was obtained from a woman aged 25 to 39 in good health and CMV-seropositive. Sequencing was performed on PBMCs. J is TRBJ2-1 and V is TRBV10-1; a weak D match, TRBD2 (7 bases). The DNA for the CDR3 is TGCGCCAGCAGTGAAGGAGGGGGGGCCTACAATGAGCAGTTCTTC. Translating it yields CASSEGGGAYNEQFF.